This passage covers 3 T cell receptor beta chains from one sample sequenced in a study of blood T cell repertoires in COVID-19. TCRdb's table, derived via immunoSEQ multiplex PCR, lists solely in-frame clones and lacks some. This table has 88,000 or so clones, about 86% appearing once. Sample: peripheral blood. Receptors originate from a man in his fifties or sixties with acute or convalescent COVID-19.

The chain carries TRBV27 and TRBJ2-1; 7 bases match TRBD2. CDR1 MNHEY and CDR2 SMNVEV come from the germline V gene (reference sequence). There are 15 residues in the CDR3. V lost 10 bases and J lost 6; bases outside the gene matches: 15. The CDR3 loop is CAIGSTSPLVNEQFF. The CDR3 DNA sequence: TGTGCCATCGGTTCGACTAGCCCACTTGTCAATGAGCAGTTCTTC.

This sequence joins TRBV30 and TRBJ1-5, with D perhaps TRBD1 (5 bases). Germline assignment: CDR1 GTSNPN and CDR2 SVGIG (reference sequence). Trimming shortened V by 4 bases and J by 6 bases, and 13 bases separated the two germline ends. CDR3 length equals 13 residues. CDR3 DNA sequence: TGTGCCTGGACCGGTAGGGGAGGTCAGCCCCAGCATTTT. Protein: CAWTGRGGQPQHF.

The chain carries TRBV6-5 and TRBJ2-1; a possible D gene is TRBD1 (5 bases). Deletions cut 2 bases from V and 1 base from J, with 9 bases between. Germline V lookup: CDR1 MNHEY, CDR2 SVGAGI. CDR3 length: 15 amino acids. The CDR3 nucleotides read TGTGCCAGCAGTTACGAGACAGCGTCCTACAATGAGCAGTTCTTC. Amino acid sequence: CASSYETASYNEQFF.